This is a list of T cell receptor beta chains from one sample in a study of blood T cell repertoires in COVID-19. Profiling relied on immunoSEQ multiplex PCR, and the TCRdb table lists in-frame clones only, not all of them. The sample carries more than 150,000 clones, around 83% recorded once. Input material: peripheral blood. All receptors derive from a woman in her fifties or sixties with acute or convalescent COVID-19. Both conserved end residues are part of each CDR3.

len: 12
j_gene: TRBJ1-5
v_gene: TRBV5-4
CDR3aa: CASSRPGIAQHF

len: 13
j_gene: TRBJ1-2
v_gene: TRBV19
CDR3aa: CASRPGQGGIYTF

len: 11
j_gene: TRBJ1-2
v_gene: TRBV29-1
CDR3aa: CSGENNYGYTF

len: 14
j_gene: TRBJ2-7
v_gene: TRBV19
CDR3aa: CASNHRDRWHEQYF

len: 12
j_gene: TRBJ1-6
v_gene: TRBV7-3
CDR3aa: CASSNTAEPLHF

len: 24
j_gene: TRBJ1-4
v_gene: TRBV21-1
CDR3aa: CASKAPPQGRPGPNGTATNEKLFF

len: 13
j_gene: TRBJ2-2
v_gene: TRBV12-5
CDR3aa: CASALGATGELFF

len: 16
j_gene: TRBJ1-2
v_gene: TRBV28
CDR3aa: CATTPVQGMGGYGYTF

len: 13
j_gene: TRBJ1-1
v_gene: TRBV7-3
CDR3aa: CASSLISDTEAFF

len: 13
j_gene: TRBJ1-2
v_gene: TRBV2
CDR3aa: CASSGGGPYGYTF

len: 15
j_gene: TRBJ2-4
v_gene: TRBV4-2
CDR3aa: CASSQVTSGENIQYF

len: 20
j_gene: TRBJ2-2
v_gene: TRBV28
CDR3aa: CASSFPPPPYSGKNTGELFF

len: 13
j_gene: TRBJ1-1
v_gene: TRBV12-3/TRBV12-4
CDR3aa: CATGQAMNTEAFF

len: 15
j_gene: TRBJ1-2
v_gene: TRBV27
CDR3aa: CASGRFGQGADGYTF

len: 15
j_gene: TRBJ2-1
v_gene: TRBV7-8
CDR3aa: CASSTGTSGINEQFF

len: 15
j_gene: TRBJ1-6
v_gene: TRBV6-5
CDR3aa: CATGPGGNNNSPLHF

len: 15
j_gene: TRBJ2-1
v_gene: TRBV12-5
CDR3aa: CASGLNRQGKNEQFF

len: 14
j_gene: TRBJ2-5
v_gene: TRBV11-1
CDR3aa: CASSSRGGQETQYF

len: 15
j_gene: TRBJ1-2
v_gene: TRBV5-1
CDR3aa: CASSILPGQGHGYTF

len: 17
j_gene: TRBJ1-2
v_gene: TRBV6-6
CDR3aa: CASSRLAIPGSGYGYTF

len: 13
j_gene: TRBJ2-5
v_gene: TRBV9
CDR3aa: CASSRGGVETQYF

len: 14
j_gene: TRBJ1-2
v_gene: TRBV7-9
CDR3aa: CASSSDRGGYGYTF

len: 14
j_gene: TRBJ2-1
v_gene: TRBV19
CDR3aa: CASSVPGQGDEQFF

len: 14
j_gene: TRBJ1-6
v_gene: TRBV7-3
CDR3aa: CASSLLGSNSPLHF

len: 12
j_gene: TRBJ1-2
v_gene: TRBV29-1
CDR3aa: CSVAAGYYGYTF

len: 15
j_gene: TRBJ2-1
v_gene: TRBV3-1/TRBV3-2
CDR3aa: CASSQGGGSYNEQFF

len: 15
j_gene: TRBJ1-2
v_gene: TRBV7-9
CDR3aa: CASSFGTGGDYGYTF

len: 15
j_gene: TRBJ1-5
v_gene: TRBV10-3
CDR3aa: CAISTGGLSNQPQHF

len: 13
j_gene: TRBJ2-2
v_gene: TRBV9
CDR3aa: CASSVIVTGELFF

len: 15
j_gene: TRBJ1-1
v_gene: TRBV11-2
CDR3aa: CASSPKGGVNTEAFF

len: 12
j_gene: TRBJ2-1
v_gene: TRBV11-2
CDR3aa: CASSESRNEQFF

len: 13
j_gene: TRBJ2-5
v_gene: TRBV10-3
CDR3aa: CAISGTLQETQYF

len: 13
j_gene: TRBJ1-2
v_gene: TRBV28
CDR3aa: CASRSTDWGGYTF

len: 16
j_gene: TRBJ2-1
v_gene: TRBV24-1
CDR3aa: CATSDGGRGYSNEQFF

len: 13
j_gene: TRBJ1-2
v_gene: TRBV7-2
CDR3aa: CASSFRQGDGYTF

len: 14
j_gene: TRBJ2-7
v_gene: TRBV6-5
CDR3aa: CASSYIEGSYEQYF

len: 15
j_gene: TRBJ2-5
v_gene: TRBV21-1
CDR3aa: CASSNRGGAQETQYF

len: 16
j_gene: TRBJ1-6
v_gene: TRBV5-1
CDR3aa: CASSLAPQGSNSPLHF

len: 16
j_gene: TRBJ2-3
v_gene: TRBV19
CDR3aa: CASSDDRGFFTDTQYF

len: 17
j_gene: TRBJ2-3
v_gene: TRBV28
CDR3aa: CASSPPTSGGFADTQYF

len: 19
j_gene: TRBJ2-5
v_gene: TRBV5-1
CDR3aa: CASSLGPGLALNPKETQYF

len: 18
j_gene: TRBJ2-6
v_gene: TRBV5-6
CDR3aa: CASSLVPAGESGANVLTF

len: 18
j_gene: TRBJ2-1
v_gene: TRBV4-3
CDR3aa: CASSQPIPRDREGNEQFF

len: 15
j_gene: TRBJ1-1
v_gene: TRBV5-1
CDR3aa: CASSLRQAMNTEAFF

len: 15
j_gene: TRBJ1-5
v_gene: TRBV4-2
CDR3aa: CASSQRGQANQPQHF

len: 17
j_gene: TRBJ2-3
v_gene: TRBV19
CDR3aa: CASSTNGLAVRQDTQYF

len: 13
j_gene: TRBJ2-7
v_gene: TRBV2
CDR3aa: CASRGVLGGEQYF

len: 16
j_gene: TRBJ1-2
v_gene: TRBV6-6
CDR3aa: CASSLSSTGGVSGYTF